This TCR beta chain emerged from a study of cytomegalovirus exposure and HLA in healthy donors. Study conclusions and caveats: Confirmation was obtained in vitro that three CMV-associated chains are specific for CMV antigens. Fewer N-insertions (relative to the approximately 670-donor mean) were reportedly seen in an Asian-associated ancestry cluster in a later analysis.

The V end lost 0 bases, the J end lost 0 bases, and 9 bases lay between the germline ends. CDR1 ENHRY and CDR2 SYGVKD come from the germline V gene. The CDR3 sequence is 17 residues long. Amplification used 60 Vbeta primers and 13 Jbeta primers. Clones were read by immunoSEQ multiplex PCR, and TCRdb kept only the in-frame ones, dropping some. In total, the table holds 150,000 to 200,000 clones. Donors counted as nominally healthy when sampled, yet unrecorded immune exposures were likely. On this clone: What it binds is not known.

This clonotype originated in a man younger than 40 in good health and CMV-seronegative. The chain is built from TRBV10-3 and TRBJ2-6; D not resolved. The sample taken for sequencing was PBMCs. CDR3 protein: CAISESRWSSGANVLTF. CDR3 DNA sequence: TGTGCCATCAGTGAGTCCCGCTGGAGCTCTGGGGCCAACGTCCTGACTTTC.